This T cell receptor beta chain was recorded in a study of blood T cells in healthy people across ages (dated by TCRdb to about 2015). For the study in its entirety: In model experiments, template switching captured about one uniquely barcoded TCR beta cDNA molecule for every two T cells. Using deep sequencing normalized with unique cDNA molecular identifiers, the study measured how TCR beta repertoire diversity changes with age. The donors were divided into four age groups: young (average around 17 years), middle-aged (about 40), aged (approximately 59) and long-lived (approximately 74). To avoid experimental bias, donors of different ages were distributed randomly across sequencing lanes. Using the same blood draw, the study looked at two additional independent replicas of 1 million unique cDNA reads for two donors, one aged 18 to 30 and the other aged 80 or older. The paper as a whole reports these results and caveats: Bulk unsorted PBMC profiling prevented conclusive comparison of naive and antigen-experienced compartments. There was a strong correlation between observed TCR beta diversity and the percentage of naive T cells measured by flow cytometry. The long-lived group showed more naive CD4+ T cells, fewer expanded clones and increased TCR diversity than the aged group, suggesting age selection. Observed TCR beta diversity per million T cells fell roughly linearly with age, and a significant reduction was already apparent by age around 40. Total diversity estimates from one million sequenced T cells were considered lower bounds and underestimates. Donor CMV infection status was unknown, potentially confounding age-related changes in expanded clonotypes.

Libraries came from 5' RACE. Sequencing was performed on an Illumina HiSeq 2500. A second PCR of about 6 to 12 cycles was run with a J-beta primer mix and a sample-barcoded 5' primer. A unique molecular identifier was introduced onto each TCR beta cDNA molecule by a template-switch 5' adaptor carrying 12 random nucleotides. Each sample yielded at least 2.5 million CDR3-containing paired-end reads. First-strand cDNA was synthesized from all RNA with the Mint cDNA synthesis kit, primed by a TRBC-specific oligonucleotide. Following uracil-DNA glycosylase treatment, all cDNA underwent a first 18-cycle PCR with the universal primers M1SS and BC2_uni_R. The study's own analysis went as follows. Each sample was normalized by randomly selecting 1 million high-quality reads, each carrying a distinct molecular identifier. Instead of being binned into consensus sequences, reads that shared molecular identifiers were thrown out. MiTCR, run with a Q25 quality threshold and the strictest error-elimination algorithm, handled CDR3 identification, clonotype clustering and error correction. Lower-bound total TCR beta diversity was estimated with a nonparametric unseen species model using Euler transformation. TCRdb reprocessed the public reads (quality trimming at Q25 with fastp, clone calling with MiXCR) and kept in-frame beta chains. CDR3 protein duplicates are merged, each entry listing the most common genes and DNA. The V and J calls shown here were made by TCRdb, not taken from the authors' results. The sample table contains 980,000 or so distinct CDR3 sequences; only one count was recorded for approximately 49% of them. Of the sample, over 10% is held by the ten largest clones.

This clonotype came up a few times. Its target antigen remains unknown. Base qualities are not recorded, but no much larger clone differs from it by a single base. The donors were about 40 Caucasian individuals from Russia, aged 6 to 90 years, who were systemically healthy. About 9.8 milliliters of peripheral blood were drawn from each donor into EDTA-treated Vacutainer tubes. Ficoll-Paque density-gradient centrifugation was used to isolate PBMCs, with at least 6.5 million per sample. Trizol reagent was used to extract total RNA from PBMCs, with at least 6 micrograms per sample. For every donor, an aliquot of PBMCs went through flow cytometry to measure the percentages of naive CD45RAhigh/CD27high T cells. This TCR was recovered from a man in his thirties or forties in good health. What was sequenced was blood.

In nucleotide form, the sequence is TGTGCCAGCGCTGGGCTCATTCAAGATACGCAGTATTTT. Translated, this is CASAGLIQDTQYF. The chain couples TRBV10-3 to TRBJ2-3; confidence is insufficient to name the D gene. CDR1 and CDR2, per the germline V gene, are ENHRY and SYGVKD. Its CDR3 holds 13 amino acids, cysteine through phenylalanine. The kept DNA is CDR3 alone, 39 bases in frame from the first base. V is clipped by 10 bases and J by 5 bases, and the sequence between their germline boundaries is 16 bases long.